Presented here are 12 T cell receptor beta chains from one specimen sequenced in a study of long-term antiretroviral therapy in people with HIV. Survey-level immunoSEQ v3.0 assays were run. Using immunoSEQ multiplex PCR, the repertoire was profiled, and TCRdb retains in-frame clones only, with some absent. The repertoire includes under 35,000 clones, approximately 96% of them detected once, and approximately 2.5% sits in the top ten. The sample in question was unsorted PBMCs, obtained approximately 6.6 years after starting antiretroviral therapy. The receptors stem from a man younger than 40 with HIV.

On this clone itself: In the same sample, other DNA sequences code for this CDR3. For the CDR3, the DNA is TGTGCCAGCAGCGTAGTCGGCGGAAGCTCCTACAATGAGCAGTTCTTC. This translates into CASSVVGGSSYNEQFF. V is TRBV9 and J is TRBJ2-1, with unresolved D. The V and J ends lost 0 bases and 0 bases respectively, with 10 bases between them. Germline lookup yields CDR1 SGDLS and CDR2 YYNGEE. The CDR3 extends over 16 amino acids.

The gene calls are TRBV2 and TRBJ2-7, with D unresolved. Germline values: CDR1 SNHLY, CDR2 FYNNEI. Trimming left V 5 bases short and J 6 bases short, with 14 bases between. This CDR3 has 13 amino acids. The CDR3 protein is CASSSTEWGEQYF. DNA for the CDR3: TGTGCCAGCAGTTCGACTGAATGGGGCGAGCAGTACTTC.

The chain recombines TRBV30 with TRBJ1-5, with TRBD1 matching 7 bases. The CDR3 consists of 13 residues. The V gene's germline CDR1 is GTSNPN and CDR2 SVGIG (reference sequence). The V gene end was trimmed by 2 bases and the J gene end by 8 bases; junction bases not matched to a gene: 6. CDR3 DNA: TGTGCCTGGAGTAAGGACAGGCTTGAGCCCCAGCATTTT. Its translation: CAWSKDRLEPQHF.

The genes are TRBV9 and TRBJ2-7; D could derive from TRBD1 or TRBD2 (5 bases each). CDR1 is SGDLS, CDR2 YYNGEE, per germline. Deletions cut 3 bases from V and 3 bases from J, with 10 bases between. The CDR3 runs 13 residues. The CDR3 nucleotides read TGTGCCAGCAGCGGTATGGGGGACTACGAGCAGTACTTC. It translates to CASSGMGDYEQYF.

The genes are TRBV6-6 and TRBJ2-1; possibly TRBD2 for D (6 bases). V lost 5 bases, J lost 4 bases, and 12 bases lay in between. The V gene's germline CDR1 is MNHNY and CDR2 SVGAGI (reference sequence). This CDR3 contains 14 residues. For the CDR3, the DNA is TGTGCCAGCAGTACCACCGGGGGTTACAATGAGCAGTTCTTC. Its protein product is CASSTTGGYNEQFF.

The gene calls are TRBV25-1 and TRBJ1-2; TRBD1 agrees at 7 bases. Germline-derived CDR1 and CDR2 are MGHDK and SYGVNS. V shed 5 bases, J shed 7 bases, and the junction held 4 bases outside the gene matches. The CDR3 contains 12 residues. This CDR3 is CASSPHRGGYTF. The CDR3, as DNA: TGTGCCAGCAGTCCCCACAGGGGTGGCTACACCTTC.

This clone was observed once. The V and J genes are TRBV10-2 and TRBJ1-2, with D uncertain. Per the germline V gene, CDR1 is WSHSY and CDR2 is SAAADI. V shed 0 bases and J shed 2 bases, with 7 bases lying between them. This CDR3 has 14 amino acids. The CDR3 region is CASSESRENYGYTF. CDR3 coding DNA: TGCGCCAGCAGTGAGTCTCGGGAAAACTATGGCTACACCTTC.

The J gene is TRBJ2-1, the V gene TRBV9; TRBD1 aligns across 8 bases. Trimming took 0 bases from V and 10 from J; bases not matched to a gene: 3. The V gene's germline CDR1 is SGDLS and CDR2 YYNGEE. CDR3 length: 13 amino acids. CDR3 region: CASSVGTGREQFF. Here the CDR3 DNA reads TGTGCCAGCAGCGTAGGGACAGGGAGAGAGCAGTTCTTC.

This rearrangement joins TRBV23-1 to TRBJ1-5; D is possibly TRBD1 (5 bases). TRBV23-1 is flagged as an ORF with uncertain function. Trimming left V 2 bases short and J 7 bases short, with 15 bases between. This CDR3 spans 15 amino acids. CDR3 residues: CASSQIGGWGQPQHF. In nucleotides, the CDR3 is TGCGCCAGCAGTCAAATCGGGGGATGGGGACAGCCCCAGCATTTT.

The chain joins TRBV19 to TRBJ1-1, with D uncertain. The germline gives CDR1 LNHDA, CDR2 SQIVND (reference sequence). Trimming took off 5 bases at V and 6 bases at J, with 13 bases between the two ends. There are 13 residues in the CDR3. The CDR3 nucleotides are TGTGCCAGTAGTCCCCAAAATGGCCCTGAAGCTTTCTTT. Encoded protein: CASSPQNGPEAFF.

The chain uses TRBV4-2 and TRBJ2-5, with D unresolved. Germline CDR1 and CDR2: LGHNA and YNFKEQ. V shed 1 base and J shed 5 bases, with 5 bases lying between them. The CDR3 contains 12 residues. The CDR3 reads CASSQGLETQYF. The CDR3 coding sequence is TGTGCCAGCAGCCAAGGGCTGGAGACCCAGTACTTC.

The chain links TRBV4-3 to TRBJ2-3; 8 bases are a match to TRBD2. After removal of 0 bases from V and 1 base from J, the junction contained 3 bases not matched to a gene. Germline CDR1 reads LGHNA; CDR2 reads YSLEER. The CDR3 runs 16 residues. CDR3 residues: CASSQDWRGGTDTQYF. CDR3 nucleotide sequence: TGCGCCAGCAGCCAAGACTGGCGGGGGGGCACAGATACGCAGTATTTT.